The following is a TCR beta chain sequence with its context. V lost 8 bases, J lost 5 bases, and 11 bases stayed unmatched. Germline V gives CDR1 SQVTM, CDR2 ANQGSEA. The length of the CDR3 is 14 residues. The sample is drawn from a study of blood T cell repertoires in COVID-19. On the study more broadly: There were acute and convalescent COVID-19 samples, and they came from the United States, Italy and Spain. Nucleic acid was either cDNA or gDNA, and it came from T cells, B-cell-depleted T cells, or PBMCs.

Data came from immunoSEQ multiplex PCR; TCRdb stores just in-frame clones and leaves some out. The sample yields more than 95,000 clones, just under 80% seen once. The sequenced sample consisted of peripheral blood. V is TRBV29-1 and J is TRBJ2-5; TRBD1 agrees at 10 bases. The sequence was obtained from a human donor in a cohort sampled during active COVID-19. The CDR3 DNA sequence: TGCAGCTCTATCCCAGGACAGGGGGGGGAGACCCAGTACTTC. This translates into CSSIPGQGGETQYF.